This T cell receptor beta chain was observed in a study of blood T cells in healthy people across ages. At least 6 million PBMCs were isolated per sample. Deletions cut 6 bases from V and 5 bases from J, with 22 bases between. This CDR3 is 16 amino acids long. CDR1 and CDR2 (germline): MNHNS, SASEGT. In the case of this clonotype: Its antigen is unknown.

Study-wide points: TCR beta diversity, measured per million T cells, fell in a roughly linear way with age. A strong correlation was found between TCR beta diversity and the percentage of naive T cells.

A second PCR, run for about 7 to 12 cycles, used a sample-barcoded 5' primer plus a J-beta primer mix. MiXCR was run by TCRdb on the 5' RACE reads, yielding one entry per CDR3 protein. The sample has over a million distinct CDR3 sequences; roughly 43% are singletons. This sequence joins TRBV6-1 and TRBJ1-2; D might be TRBD1 (6 bases). This receptor was obtained from a woman between 18 and 29 years old in good health. The sequencing sample was made of blood. The CDR3 nucleotides read TGTGCCAGCAGACCACCGGGGGCACAAGGCGGGTATGGCTACACCTTC. It translates to CASRPPGAQGGYGYTF.